The present T cell receptor beta chain was sequenced within a study of blood T cell repertoires in COVID-19. Study details: Among Cohort 3 donors, those recovered had two negative PCRs, clearance, or symptom resolution. Samples representing acute and convalescent COVID-19 were sourced from the United States, Italy and Spain.

Germline-derived CDR1 and CDR2 are SGHRS and YFSETQ. The CDR3 loop spans 17 amino acids. Trimming cost V 3 bases and J 0 bases, with 13 bases left between them. Which cohort a participant joined came from the clinical history participants gave. Using immunoSEQ multiplex PCR, the repertoire was profiled, and TCRdb retains in-frame clones only, with some absent. The table lists some 200,000 clones, around 87% of them singletons, with 7.2% in the top ten. The sample consisted of PBMCs or T cells enriched from blood (not recorded which). The chain is built from TRBV5-1 and TRBJ2-6; D might be TRBD1 (6 bases). The TCR sequence derives from a man aged 25 to 40 in a cohort exposed to, infected with or recovered from COVID-19 (not recorded which). This CDR3 reads CASSWTTGHSGANVLTF. The CDR3 nucleotides are TGCGCCAGCAGCTGGACAACAGGGCACTCTGGGGCCAACGTCCTGACTTTC.